This T cell receptor (beta chain) was documented in a study of shared clonotypes between healthy human individuals. About the research overall: Each donor's CD8 memory used one plate, CD8 naive two, each CD4 subset three.

The authors loaded around 220 ng DNA, about 30,000 T cell genomes, into sorted-subset replicate PCRs. Libraries were prepared by immunoSEQ multiplex PCR; TCRdb keeps only in-frame clonotypes and omits some of them. The sample has about a million clones, approximately 80% seen once; the top ten hold 0.89%. Study-level findings and limits: Though the depth was large, rarefaction showed that sorted-subset sequencing was incomplete. Non-shared clonotypes had lower generation probabilities than clonotypes shared by all four sorted-subset donors.

To note about this clone: Its antigen is undetermined. Possible read error: a much larger clone is one base away.

Germline V gene sequence: CDR1 MNHEY, CDR2 SVGAGI. This CDR3 contains 14 residues. V was trimmed by 0 bases and J by 6 bases, leaving 10 bases between them. The chain carries TRBV6-5 and TRBJ2-3; D possibly corresponds to TRBD1 (5 bases). The material sequenced was memory CD4+ T cells from PBMCs. Described subset: CD45RA-negative fraction. The sequence came from a man aged 18 to 29 in good health. Some clones in this sample may be carry-over from other donors' samples. The CDR3: CASSYSRERDTQYF. In DNA, the CDR3 is TGTGCCAGCAGTTACTCCAGGGAAAGGGATACGCAGTATTTT.